The entry below describes one T cell receptor (beta chain). The sample comes from a study of shared clonotypes between healthy human individuals. The V and J ends lost 9 bases and 5 bases, in that order; junction bases with no gene match: 12. The germline gives CDR1 MNHEY, CDR2 SVGAGI. The CDR3 extends over 14 amino acids. Generated by immunoSEQ multiplex PCR, the TCRdb table keeps only in-frame clones and is missing some. The data hold some 580,000 clones, with 95% to 98% observed a single time. Only CD45RO-negative cells positively selected for CCR7 counted as naive CD8 cells, so terminally differentiated effector memory CD45RA+ cells were excluded.

The sequence was collected from a man under 40 in good health. J is TRBJ2-5 and V is TRBV6-5; 7 bases match TRBD2. The sample comprised naive CD8+ T cells sorted from blood. DNA for the CDR3: TGTGCCAGTAATAGCGGGCCAGGAGTGGAGACCCAGTACTTC. This translates into CASNSGPGVETQYF.